In its sample, the clone carrying this TCR beta chain was seen many times. Its target is not known. Trimming removed 6 bases from V and 7 bases from J, with 15 bases in between. Per the germline V gene, CDR1 is KGHDR and CDR2 is SFDVKD. The CDR3 has 14 residues. The entry originates in a study of blood T cells in healthy people across ages. A sample-barcoded 5' primer and a J-beta primer mix were used in a second PCR of roughly 7 to 11 cycles. From the 5' RACE reads, TCRdb called clonotypes with MiXCR, one entry per CDR3 protein. The profile shows some 1.5 million distinct CDR3 sequences, about 30% of them singletons. Findings of the study overall: Conclusively comparing naive with antigen-experienced cells was impossible with unsorted PBMCs.

The sample comprised blood. The chain couples TRBV24-1 to TRBJ2-1; D is uncertain. This sequence originates from a woman aged 25 to 39 in good health. The CDR3, as DNA: TGTGCCACCAGTAGAAGGACGGCCAGGAATGAGCAGTTCTTC. This codes for CATSRRTARNEQFF.